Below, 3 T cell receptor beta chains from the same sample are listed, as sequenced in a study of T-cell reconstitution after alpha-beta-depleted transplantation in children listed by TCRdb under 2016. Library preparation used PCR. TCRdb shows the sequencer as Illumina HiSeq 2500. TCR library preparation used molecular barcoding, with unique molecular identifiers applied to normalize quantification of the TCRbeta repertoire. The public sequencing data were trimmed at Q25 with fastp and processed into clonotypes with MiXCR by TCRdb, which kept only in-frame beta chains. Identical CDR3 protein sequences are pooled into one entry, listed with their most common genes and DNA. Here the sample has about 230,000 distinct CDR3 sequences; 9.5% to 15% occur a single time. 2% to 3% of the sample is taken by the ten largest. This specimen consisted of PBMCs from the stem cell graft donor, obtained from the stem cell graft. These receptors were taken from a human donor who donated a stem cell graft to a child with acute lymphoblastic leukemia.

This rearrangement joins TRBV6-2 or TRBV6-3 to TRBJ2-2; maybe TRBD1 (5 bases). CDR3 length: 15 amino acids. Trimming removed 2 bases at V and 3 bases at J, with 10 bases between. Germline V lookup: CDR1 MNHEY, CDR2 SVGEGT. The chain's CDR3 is CASSYDRRDTGELFF. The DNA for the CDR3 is TGTGCCAGCAGTTACGACCGCAGGGACACCGGGGAGCTGTTTTTT.

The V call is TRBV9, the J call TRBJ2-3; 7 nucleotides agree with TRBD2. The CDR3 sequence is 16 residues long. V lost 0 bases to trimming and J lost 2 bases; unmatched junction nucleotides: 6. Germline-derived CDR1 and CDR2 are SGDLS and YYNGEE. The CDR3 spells CASSVGLAEITDTQYF. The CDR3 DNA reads TGTGCCAGCAGCGTAGGGCTAGCGGAGATCACAGATACGCAGTATTTT.

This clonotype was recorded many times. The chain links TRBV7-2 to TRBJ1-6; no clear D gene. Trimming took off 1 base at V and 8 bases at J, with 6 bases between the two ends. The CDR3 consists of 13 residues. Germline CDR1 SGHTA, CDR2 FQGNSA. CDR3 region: CASSLESYSPLHF. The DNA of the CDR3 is TGTGCCAGCAGCTTAGAAAGCTATTCACCCCTCCACTTT.